The next 4 T cell receptor beta chains were all read from a single sample in a study of blood T cell repertoires in COVID-19. TCRdb's table, derived via immunoSEQ multiplex PCR, lists solely in-frame clones and lacks some. The sample records a few hundred thousand clones, about 83% being singletons. Sequenced sample: PBMCs or T cells enriched from blood (not recorded which). Receptor source: a woman aged 45-65 years who had recovered from COVID-19.

Only one count was recorded for this clone. The chain uses TRBV5-6 and TRBJ1-2; 7 bases map to TRBD1. CDR3 length: 14 residues. Looked up from germline, CDR1 is SGHDT and CDR2 is YYEEEE. The ends lost 0 bases at V and 7 bases at J; junction bases unmatched: 6. CDR3 region: CASSLARQGGGYTF. The CDR3 region has the DNA TGTGCCAGCAGCTTGGCCCGACAGGGTGGTGGCTACACCTTC. The whole variable domain, remainder taken from reference TRBV5-6 and TRBJ1-2, is DAGVTQSPTHLIKTRGQQVTLRCSPKSGHDTVSWYQQALGQGPQFIFQYYEEEERQRGNFPDRFSGHQFPNYSSELNVNALLLGDSALYLCASSLARQGGGYTFGSGTRLTVV.

This rearrangement joins TRBV11-3 to TRBJ2-2; TRBD1 matches at 7 bases. With 6 bases clipped from V and 2 bases from J, the junction kept 3 bases outside the gene matches. Germline loops: CDR1 SGHNT, CDR2 YENEEA. CDR3 length: 14 amino acids. The chain's CDR3 is CASSGQENTGELFF. DNA for the CDR3: TGTGCCAGCAGTGGACAGGAAAACACCGGGGAGCTGTTTTTT.

The V and J genes are TRBV7-9 and TRBJ1-4, with a weak D call TRBD1 (5 bases). CDR1 is SEHNR, CDR2 FQNEAQ, per germline (reference sequence). The ends were cut back, 6 bases at V and 8 bases at J, with 22 bases in the middle. This CDR3 has 16 residues. The DNA of the CDR3 is TGTGCCAGCAGTTCAATTGACGGACGCGGGACGGAAAAACTGTTTTTT. Its translation: CASSSIDGRGTEKLFF.

J is TRBJ1-3 and V is TRBV9, with D possibly being TRBD1 (6 bases). Germline CDR1 SGDLS, CDR2 YYNGEE. V lost 4 bases to trimming and J lost 4 bases, with 12 bases between them. The CDR3 covers 14 residues. CDR3: CASSSGEGGNTIYF. The CDR3 DNA follows: TGTGCCAGCAGCTCAGGGGAAGGGGGAAACACCATATATTTT.